This T cell receptor beta chain was identified in a study of identical twins. This clonotype was counted ten times or more. What it binds is not known. MiXCR was run by TCRdb on the 5' RACE reads, yielding one entry per CDR3 protein. Of approximately 1.8 million distinct CDR3 sequences listed, 32% are singletons. Broader study findings: Donors were not followed over many years; analysis was cross-sectional. Twins shared out-of-frame alpha sequences with excess low generation probability. For cord blood, abundant beta clonotypes had fewer insertions, unlike memory repertoires, which showed none.

Germline CDR1 and CDR2: SQVTM and ANQGSEA. This CDR3 contains 12 residues. Trimming left V 3 bases short and J 0 bases short, with 6 bases between. The source is a newborn girl in good health. Sequencing was done on a sample of cord blood. The V gene is TRBV29-1, the J gene TRBJ2-7, with D perhaps being TRBD1 or TRBD2 (5 bases each). The CDR3 sequence: CSVEGDSYEQYF. The CDR3 bases are TGCAGCGTTGAGGGGGACTCCTACGAGCAGTACTTC.